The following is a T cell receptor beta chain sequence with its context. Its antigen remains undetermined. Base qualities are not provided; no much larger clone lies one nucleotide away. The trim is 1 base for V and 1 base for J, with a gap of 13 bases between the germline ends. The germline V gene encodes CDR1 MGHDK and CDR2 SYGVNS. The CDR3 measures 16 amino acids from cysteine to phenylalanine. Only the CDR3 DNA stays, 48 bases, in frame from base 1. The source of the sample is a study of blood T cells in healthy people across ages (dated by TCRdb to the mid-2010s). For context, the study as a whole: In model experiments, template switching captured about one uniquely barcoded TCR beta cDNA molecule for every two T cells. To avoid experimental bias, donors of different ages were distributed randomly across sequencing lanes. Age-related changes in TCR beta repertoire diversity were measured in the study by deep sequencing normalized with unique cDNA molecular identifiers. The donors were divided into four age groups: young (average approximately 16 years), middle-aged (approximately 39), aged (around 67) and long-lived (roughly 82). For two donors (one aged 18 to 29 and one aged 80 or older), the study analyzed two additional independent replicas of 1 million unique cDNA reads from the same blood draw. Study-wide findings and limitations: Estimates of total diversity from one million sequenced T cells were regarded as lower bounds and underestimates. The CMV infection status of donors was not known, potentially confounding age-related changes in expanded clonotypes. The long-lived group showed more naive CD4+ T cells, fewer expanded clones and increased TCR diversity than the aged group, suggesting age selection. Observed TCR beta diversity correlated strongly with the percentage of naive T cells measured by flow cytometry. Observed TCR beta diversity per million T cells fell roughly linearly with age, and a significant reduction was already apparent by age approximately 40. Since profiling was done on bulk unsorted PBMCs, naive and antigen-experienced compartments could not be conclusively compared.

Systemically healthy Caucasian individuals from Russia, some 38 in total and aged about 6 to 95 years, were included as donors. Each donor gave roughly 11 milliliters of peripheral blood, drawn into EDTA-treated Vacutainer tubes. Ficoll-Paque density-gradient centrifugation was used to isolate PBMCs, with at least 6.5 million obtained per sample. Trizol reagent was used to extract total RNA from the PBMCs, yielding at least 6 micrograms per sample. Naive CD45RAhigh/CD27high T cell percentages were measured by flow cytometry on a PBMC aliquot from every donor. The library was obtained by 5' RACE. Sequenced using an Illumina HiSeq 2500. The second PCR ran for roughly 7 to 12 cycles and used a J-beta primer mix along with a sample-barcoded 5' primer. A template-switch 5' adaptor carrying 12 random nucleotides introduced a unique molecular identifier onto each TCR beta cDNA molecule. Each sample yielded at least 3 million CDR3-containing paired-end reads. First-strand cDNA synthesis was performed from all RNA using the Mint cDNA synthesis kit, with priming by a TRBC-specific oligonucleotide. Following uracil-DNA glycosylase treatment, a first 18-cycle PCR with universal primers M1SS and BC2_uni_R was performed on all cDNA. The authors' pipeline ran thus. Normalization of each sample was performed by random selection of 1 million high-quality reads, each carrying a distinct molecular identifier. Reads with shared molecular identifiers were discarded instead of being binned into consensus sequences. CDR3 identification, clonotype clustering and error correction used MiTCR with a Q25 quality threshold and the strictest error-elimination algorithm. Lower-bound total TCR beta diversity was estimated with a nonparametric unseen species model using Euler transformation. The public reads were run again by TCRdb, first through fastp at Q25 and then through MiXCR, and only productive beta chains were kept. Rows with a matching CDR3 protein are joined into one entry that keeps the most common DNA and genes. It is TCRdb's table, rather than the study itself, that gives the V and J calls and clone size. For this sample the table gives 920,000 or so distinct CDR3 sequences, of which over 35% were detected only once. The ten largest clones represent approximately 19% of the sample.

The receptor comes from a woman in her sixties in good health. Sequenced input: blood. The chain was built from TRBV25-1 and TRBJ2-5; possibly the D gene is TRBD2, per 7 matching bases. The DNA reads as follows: TGTGCCAGCAGTGAATTCCGGGGGGCCACCCAAGAGACCCAGTACTTC. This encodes CASSEFRGATQETQYF.